The 12 T cell receptor beta chains presented below share a single source sample, sequenced in a study of T cells expressing NK-cell markers. TCRdb re-analyzed the 5' RACE reads; it lists each CDR3 protein once, without DNA. Recorded for this sample: 150,000 or so distinct CDR3 sequences. Source material: blood T cells: a sorted CD56 or NKG2C T cell subset, CD4+ or CD8+ T cells, or bulk PBMC T cells (not recorded which). Receptors were obtained from a woman aged 45-60 years in good health.

The chain couples TRBV20-1 to TRBJ2-7. The CDR3 loop spans 15 amino acids. Germline lookup yields CDR1 DFQATT and CDR2 SNEGSKA (reference sequence). This CDR3 is CSASLKDVSSYEQYF.

J is TRBJ1-2 and V is TRBV24-1. The CDR3 spans 11 residues. Germline CDR1 and CDR2: KGHDR and SFDVKD. The CDR3 loop is CATRGESGYTF.

The rearrangement uses TRBV28 and TRBJ1-4. Germline CDR1 is MDHEN and CDR2 is SYDVKM. The CDR3 runs to 16 residues. CDR3 sequence reads: CASSPGLEATNEKLFF.

The chain combines TRBV12-3 or TRBV12-4 with TRBJ2-2; TCRdb's D gene call, TRBD1, goes unchecked for lack of DNA. This CDR3 contains 16 residues. CDR3 sequence: CASSLGDTVGTGELFF.

The V gene is TRBV7-2, the J gene TRBJ2-1; TCRdb lists TRBD2, though no DNA is available to test this call. Looked up from germline, CDR1 is SGHTA and CDR2 is FQGNSA. This CDR3 has 15 amino acids. The CDR3 sequence is CASSIRTSQYNEQFF.

The chain joins TRBV6-5 to TRBJ2-7; the D call from TCRdb, TRBD2, cannot be confirmed without DNA. CDR3 length equals 14 residues. From germline, CDR1 is MNHEY and CDR2 SVGAGI. CDR3: CASSNSGIPGEQYF.

This chain links TRBV7-9 with TRBJ2-5; TCRdb proposes TRBD1, but this gene call is untestable without DNA. The CDR3 length is 15 residues. Germline V gene data show CDR1 as SEHNR and CDR2 as FQNEAQ (reference sequence). The chain's CDR3 is CASSFLRDRQETQYF. Together with reference TRBV7-9 and TRBJ2-5, the CDR3 gives the full variable domain: DTGVSQNPRHKITKRGQNVTFRCDPISEHNRLYWYRQTLGQGPEFLTYFQNEAQLEKSRLLSDRFSAERPKGSFSTLEIQRTEQGDSAMYLCASSFLRDRQETQYFGPGTRLLVL.

This chain connects TRBV7-8 to TRBJ2-3; absent DNA, TCRdb's TRBD1 call cannot be checked. Germline loops: CDR1 SGHVS, CDR2 FQNEAQ. The CDR3 contains 15 residues. This chain's CDR3 is CASSLAWGGEDTQYF.

The chain couples TRBV7-7 to TRBJ2-7; TCRdb's D gene call, TRBD2, goes unchecked for lack of DNA. The CDR3 totals 15 residues. CDR1 SSHAT and CDR2 FNYEAQ come from the germline V gene (reference sequence). The CDR3 loop is CASSPSSGRADEQYF.

The rearrangement joins TRBV7-2 to TRBJ2-3; checking the TCRdb D call of TRBD2 is not possible without DNA. CDR1 and CDR2 from the germline V gene are SGHTA and FQGNSA. There are 15 residues in the CDR3. CDR3 amino acids: CASSPGTSGRDTQYF.

The chain has TRBV6-1 and TRBJ1-1; lacking DNA, the TRBD1 call made by TCRdb goes unchecked. Germline V lookup: CDR1 MNHNS, CDR2 SASEGT. The CDR3 has 11 amino acids. CDR3 residues: CASLWTGEAFF.

The V call is TRBV5-8, the J call TRBJ1-5; the D call of TRBD1 rests on TCRdb alone, since no DNA is present to check it. The CDR3 has 17 amino acids. Germline V gene sequence: CDR1 SGHTS, CDR2 YDEGEE. This CDR3 reads CASNPWGVGGIDQPQHF.